The clone carrying this T cell receptor beta chain was found many times. Its antigen is currently unknown. These data are taken from a study of blood T cells in healthy people across ages. Findings of the study overall: Estimated diversity, derived from one million T cells, was regarded as an underestimate.

Looked up from germline, CDR1 is ENHRY and CDR2 is SYGVKD. V lost 6 bases and J lost 5, with 14 bases in between. CDR3 length equals 14 residues. Primed by a sample-barcoded 5' primer and a J-beta primer mix, a second PCR proceeded for roughly 6 to 12 cycles. A single record per CDR3 protein comes from TCRdb applying MiXCR to the 5' RACE reads. Among about 930,000 distinct CDR3 sequences listed, about 27% were seen once. This same sample was also taken into another study, of T cells of mothers and their children.

The clonotype was recovered from a woman aged 40 to 50 in good health. The gene calls are TRBV10-3 and TRBJ2-1; no definite D call. What was sequenced was blood. Here the CDR3 DNA reads TGTGCCATCAGGGCACCTTCTAATAACAATGAGCAGTTCTTC. This gives the protein CAIRAPSNNNEQFF.